The clone carrying this T cell receptor beta chain was seen more than once but under ten times. This sample is part of a study of T cells after yellow fever vaccination. Via MiXCR, TCRdb re-called the 5' RACE reads, giving one row per CDR3 protein. This table holds 300,000 to 400,000 distinct CDR3 sequences, approximately 8% found once. Trimming pared 3 bases from V and 0 bases from J, leaving 31 bases between. The CDR3 length is 22 residues. Material: PBMCs, obtained roughly seven weeks after the first yellow fever vaccination. The rearrangement uses TRBV7-1 and TRBJ2-3; a possible D gene is TRBD2 (7 bases). TRBV7-1 is designated an ORF whose function remains uncertain. The TCR originated in a man aged 18 to 29 who received the YFV17D yellow fever vaccine. This CDR3 is CASSSTLAIRRGRKTSTDTQYF. As DNA, the CDR3 is TGTGCCAGCAGCTCGACTCTAGCCATTAGGCGGGGGCGAAAAACTAGCACAGATACGCAGTATTTT.